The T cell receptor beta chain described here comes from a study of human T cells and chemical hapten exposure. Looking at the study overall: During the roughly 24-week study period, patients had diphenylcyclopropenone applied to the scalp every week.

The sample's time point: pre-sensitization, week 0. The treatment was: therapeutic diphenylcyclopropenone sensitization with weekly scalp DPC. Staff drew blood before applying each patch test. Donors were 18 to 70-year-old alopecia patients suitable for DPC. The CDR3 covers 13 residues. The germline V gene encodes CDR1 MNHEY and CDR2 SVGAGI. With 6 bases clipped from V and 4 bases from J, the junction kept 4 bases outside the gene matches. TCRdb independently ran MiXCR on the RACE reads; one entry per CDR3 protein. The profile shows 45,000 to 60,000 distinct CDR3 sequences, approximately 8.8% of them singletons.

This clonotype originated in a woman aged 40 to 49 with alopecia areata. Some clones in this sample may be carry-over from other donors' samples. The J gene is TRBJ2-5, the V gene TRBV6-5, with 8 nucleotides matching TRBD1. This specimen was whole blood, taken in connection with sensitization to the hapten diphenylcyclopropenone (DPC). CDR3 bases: TGTGCCAGCAGCCGCAGGGGGCGAGAGACCCAGTACTTC. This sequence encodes CASSRRGRETQYF.